This paragraph covers one TCR beta chain sequence. Its target is not known. Sample-barcoded 5' priming and a J-beta primer mix drove a second PCR of roughly 6 to 12 cycles. Every molecule of cDNA carried a tag from a template-switch adaptor with 12 random nucleotides. TCRdb redid the calling of the 5' RACE reads with MiXCR, one entry per CDR3 protein. The table shows 550,000 to 750,000 distinct CDR3 sequences, with 20% to 25% occurring only once. The V end was cut by 2 bases, the J end by 7 bases, with 14 bases between. Germline V gene lookup returns CDR1 MGHDK and CDR2 SYGVNS. This CDR3 has 15 amino acids. This specimen belongs to a study of blood T cells in healthy people across ages. Study-level points and caveats: Diversity of TCR beta per million T cells declined in a roughly linear way with age. There was a strong correlation between TCR beta diversity and naive T cell percentage.

Staff drew approximately 9.7 milliliters of peripheral blood from each donor. The J gene is TRBJ1-4, the V gene TRBV25-1; the D gene is possibly TRBD1 (6 bases). The source is a man between 70 and 80 years old in good health. The sample was blood. CDR3 in DNA: TGTGCCAGCAGTGAAGGGACACTTAGGGGTGAAAAACTGTTTTTT. Protein: CASSEGTLRGEKLFF.